This TCR beta chain comes out of a study of T cells in Graves' hyperthyroidism and ophthalmopathy. Study-wide results and caveats: Among clonotypes expanded in thyroid above 0.001, most were also found in blood.

The definition of stable Graves' hyperthyroidism was no ophthalmopathy progression within 18 months. Reasons for excluding patients were uncontrolled infection, other autoimmune disease, pregnancy or lactation. Regions amplified from RNA transcripts were the TCR beta CDR3 regions. First-round RT-PCR with HTBI primers amplified the TCR CDR3 region. Each CDR3 protein is one row after TCRdb ran MiXCR on the multiplex PCR reads. The sample records around 450,000 distinct CDR3 sequences, 15% to 18% being singletons. This clonotype was seen repeatedly, ten times or more. As yet, its antigen is unknown. The CDR3 extends over 13 amino acids. V dropped 1 base and J dropped 10; count of bases not matched to a gene: 4. CDR1 SGHVS and CDR2 FQNEAQ come from the germline V gene.

Material for sequencing was blood. The chain is built from TRBV7-8 and TRBJ2-1, with 7 bases that match TRBD2. The clonotype was recovered from a young woman with Graves' hyperthyroidism. This chain's CDR3 is CASSLGGGGEQFF. The CDR3 DNA follows: TGTGCCAGCAGCTTAGGAGGCGGGGGAGAGCAGTTCTTC.